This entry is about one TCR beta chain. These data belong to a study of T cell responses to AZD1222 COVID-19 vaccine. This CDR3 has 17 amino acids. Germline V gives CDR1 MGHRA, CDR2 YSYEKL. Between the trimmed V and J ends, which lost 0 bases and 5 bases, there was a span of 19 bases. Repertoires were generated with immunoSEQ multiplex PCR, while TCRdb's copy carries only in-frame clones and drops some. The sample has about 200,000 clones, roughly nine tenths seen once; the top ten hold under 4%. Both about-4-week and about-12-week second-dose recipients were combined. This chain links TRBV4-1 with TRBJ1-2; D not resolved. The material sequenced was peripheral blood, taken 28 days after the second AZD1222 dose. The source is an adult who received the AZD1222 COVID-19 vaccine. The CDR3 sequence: CASSQDQLAPGRYGYTF. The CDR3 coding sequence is TGCGCCAGCAGCCAAGATCAGTTAGCGCCTGGACGGTATGGCTACACCTTC.